The 24 T cell receptor beta chains given below trace back to one sample, sequenced in a study of Ad26.COV2.S vaccination and SARS-CoV-2 variants (dated by TCRdb to about 2021). The library was produced with the immunoSEQ multiplex PCR assay. The table was pulled from immuneACCESS by TCRdb, which kept in-frame rearrangements only. Such tables lose some clones; where checked, under half of the loss comes from unresolved V genes, and the rest has no known cause. Recorded for this sample are a few hundred thousand clones; more than 75% of them occurred a single time. The ten most abundant clones make up about 3.5% of the sample. This specimen's treatment or condition label, per the study, means: roughly 20 received Ad26.COV2.S at low or high dose, single or two shots; five or six received placebo; per-sample allocation not given. For vaccine and placebo recipients, repertoires were sequenced using samples collected on day 63 after the first injection.

Sequencing was performed on peripheral blood, taken in a trial of Ad26.COV2.S vaccine versus placebo. The receptor source for this set is a person between 18 and 60 years old who received the Ad26.COV2.S COVID-19 vaccine or a placebo.

CDR3 in DNA: TGTGCCAGCAGCCCTTTAAACACTGAAGCTTTCTTT. Translating gives CASSPLNTEAFF. The V gene is TRBV12-3 or TRBV12-4, the J gene TRBJ1-1; D not resolved. The CDR3 loop spans 12 amino acids. V lost 6 bases, J lost 2 bases, and 7 bases lay in between.

The chain is built from TRBV3-1 (or the pseudogene TRBV3-2) and TRBJ1-2, with D hard to call. V lost 1 base and J 2 bases, leaving 8 bases between the germline ends. Germline V gene data show CDR1 as LGHDT and CDR2 as YNNKEL (reference sequence). The CDR3 extends over 14 amino acids. The CDR3 reads CASSQGRLNYGYTF. The DNA of the CDR3 is TGTGCCAGCAGCCAAGGACGGCTAAACTATGGCTACACCTTC.

The rearrangement joins TRBV4-3 to TRBJ2-7, with 13 bases fitting TRBD2. Germline lookup yields CDR1 LGHNA and CDR2 YSLEER. After removal of 2 bases from V and 4 bases from J, the junction contained 11 bases not matched to a gene. The CDR3 is made up of 18 amino acids. The DNA of the CDR3 is TGCGCCAGCAGCCAACACCTCCAAGGGGGACTAGCGGGGTACGAGCAGTACTTC. It codes for CASSQHLQGGLAGYEQYF.

Concerning this clone itself: Additional DNA sequences in this sample encode the identical CDR3. The J gene is TRBJ2-1, the V gene TRBV27; 9 bases agree with TRBD2. There are 15 residues in the CDR3. The germline V gene encodes CDR1 MNHEY and CDR2 SMNVEV (reference sequence). Trimming at V came to 0 bases and at J to 3 bases, leaving 0 bases not matched to a gene. CDR3 bases: TGTGCCAGCAGTTTATCTAGCGGGGGCTACAATGAGCAGTTCTTC. Translating gives CASSLSSGGYNEQFF.

The rearrangement links TRBV25-1 to TRBJ2-1; no clear D gene. Germline CDR1 MGHDK, CDR2 SYGVNS. CDR3 size: 18 residues. V was clipped by 0 bases and J by 2 bases, with 17 bases between them. DNA for the CDR3: TGTGCCAGCAGTGAATATCCCCGGGTACCCCTCCCCTACAATGAGCAGTTCTTC. Encoded protein: CASSEYPRVPLPYNEQFF.

This sequence joins TRBV9 and TRBJ2-7; a weak D match, TRBD1 (6 bases). V lost 4 bases, J lost 4 bases, and 18 bases lay in between. Germline V CDR1 and CDR2: SGDLS, YYNGEE. The CDR3 spans 15 residues. The CDR3, as DNA: TGTGCCAGCAGCCCACAGGGATTGGGAACTTACGAGCAGTACTTC. It is translated as CASSPQGLGTYEQYF.

J is TRBJ2-7 and V is TRBV6-5, with 9 bases matching TRBD1. The V segment lost 11 bases and the J segment 2 bases; nucleotides outside the gene matches: 4. Germline CDR1 MNHEY, CDR2 SVGAGI. The CDR3 is 12 residues long. This CDR3 reads CALRDRAYEQYF. CDR3 nucleotide sequence: TGTGCCCTCCGGGACAGGGCCTACGAGCAGTACTTC.

V is TRBV7-2 and J is TRBJ2-1; TRBD2 matches at 8 bases. Germline CDR1 and CDR2: SGHTA and FQGNSA. The CDR3 runs to 16 residues. Unmatched junction bases numbered 5, after V lost 4 bases and J lost 0 bases. The CDR3 is CASSSVAGSSYNEQFF. CDR3 bases: TGTGCCAGCAGCTCCGTAGCGGGGAGCTCCTACAATGAGCAGTTCTTC.

The chain recombines TRBV9 with TRBJ2-4; no clear D. Germline V gene lookup returns CDR1 SGDLS and CDR2 YYNGEE. This CDR3 spans 12 amino acids. Trimming removed 1 base at V and 3 bases at J, with 2 bases between. The CDR3: CASSVFKNIQYF. The CDR3, as DNA: TGTGCCAGCAGCGTATTCAAAAACATTCAGTACTTC.

V usage is TRBV7-6 and J usage is TRBJ2-3, with D perhaps TRBD1 (6 bases). This CDR3 has 16 amino acids. V was cut by 4 bases and J by 4 bases, with 18 bases left in between. Germline CDR1 reads SGHVS; CDR2 reads FNYEAQ. The CDR3 here is CASSSRTGKGADTQYF. The CDR3 DNA reads TGTGCCAGCAGCTCTCGGACGGGAAAGGGGGCAGATACGCAGTATTTT.

V and J are TRBV4-1 and TRBJ1-1; TRBD1 is a possible D gene (6 bases). This CDR3 is 14 amino acids long. Germline assignment: CDR1 MGHRA and CDR2 YSYEKL. Trimming stripped 3 bases from V and 5 bases from J, with 13 bases between. CDR3 loop: CASSQGRGRTEAFF. The CDR3 nucleotides are TGCGCCAGCAGCCAGGGGAGGGGGAGGACTGAAGCTTTCTTT.

V and J are TRBV29-1 and TRBJ2-5; D remains unclear. CDR1 and CDR2 from the germline V gene are SQVTM and ANQGSEA. Trimming removed 2 bases at V and 3 bases at J, with 4 bases between. CDR3 length: 11 residues. The DNA of the CDR3 is TGCAGCGTTGAAAGGGAAGAGACCCAGTACTTC. This codes for CSVEREETQYF.

The rearrangement joins TRBV11-2 to TRBJ2-6, with TRBD2 matching 11 bases. The germline CDR1 and CDR2 sequences are SGHAT and FQNNGV. J lost 3 bases, V lost 5 bases, and 12 bases had no gene match. This CDR3 is 19 amino acids long. In DNA form, the CDR3 reads TGTGCCAGCAGCCTAGGGCTTAGCGGGGGGGCTTATGGGGCCAACGTCCTGACTTTC. It encodes CASSLGLSGGAYGANVLTF.

The J gene is TRBJ1-6, the V gene TRBV30; D remains unclear. CDR1 is GTSNPN, CDR2 SVGIG, per germline (reference sequence). The CDR3 extends over 13 amino acids. Trimming pared 0 bases from V and 6 bases from J, leaving 6 bases between. The CDR3 region has the DNA TGTGCCTGGAGTGTACGGTCTAATTCACCCCTCCACTTT. Translating it yields CAWSVRSNSPLHF.

This clone was recorded only once. The V gene is TRBV30, the J gene TRBJ2-1; TRBD2 matches 15 bases. Trimming removed 0 bases from V and 4 bases from J; junction bases left unmatched: 7. There are 18 residues in the CDR3. Per germline, CDR1 GTSNPN and CDR2 SVGIG (reference sequence). The CDR3 DNA is TGTGCCTGGAGTGTACATGGGACTAGCGGGGGGATTTACAATGAGCAGTTCTTC. It yields the protein CAWSVHGTSGGIYNEQFF. The complete variable domain, with remaining parts taken from reference TRBV30 and TRBJ2-1, reads SQTIHQWPATLVQPVGSPLSLECTVEGTSNPNLYWYRQAAGRGLQLLFYSVGIGQISSEVPQNLSASRPQDRQFILSSKKLLLSDSGFYLCAWSVHGTSGGIYNEQFFGPGTRLTVL.

The chain uses TRBV7-9 and TRBJ2-5; D may be TRBD2 (5 bases). V was shortened by 5 bases and J by 1 base, with 8 bases between the two germline ends. The CDR3 has 13 residues. Germline V gives CDR1 SEHNR, CDR2 FQNEAQ (reference sequence). As DNA, the CDR3 is TGTGCCAGCAGCAGTAGCGTCCAAGAGACCCAGTACTTC. Its translation: CASSSSVQETQYF.

The V gene is TRBV19, the J gene TRBJ2-3; D perhaps matches TRBD2 (5 bases). Germline V gene sequence: CDR1 LNHDA, CDR2 SQIVND (reference sequence). This CDR3 comprises 14 residues. V was shortened by 3 bases and J by 5 bases, with 12 bases between the two germline ends. The CDR3 sequence: CASSIEGLRDTQYF. For the CDR3, the DNA is TGTGCCAGTAGTATCGAAGGACTCCGAGATACGCAGTATTTT.

The chain recombines TRBV2 with TRBJ1-1; D call uncertain. The CDR3 consists of 11 residues. V was clipped by 7 bases and J by 0 bases, with 3 bases between them. Looked up from germline, CDR1 is SNHLY and CDR2 is FYNNEI. The CDR3 is CASMLNTEAFF. DNA of the CDR3: TGTGCCAGCATGTTGAACACTGAAGCTTTCTTT.

The rearrangement links TRBV7-3 to TRBJ2-1, with D maybe TRBD1 (5 bases). V was cut by 2 bases and J by 0 bases, with 8 bases left in between. CDR1 is SGHTA and CDR2 is FQGTGA in the germline V gene. The CDR3 spans 15 residues. The CDR3 is CASSLQGDSYNEQFF. The CDR3 DNA reads TGTGCCAGCAGCTTACAAGGGGACTCCTACAATGAGCAGTTCTTC.

This chain connects TRBV11-3 to TRBJ2-2; no reliable D call. The CDR3 is 13 amino acids. Trimming left V 4 bases short and J 5 bases short, with 8 bases between. Looked up from germline, CDR1 is SGHNT and CDR2 is YENEEA. CDR3 amino acids: CASSSQLTGELFF. The DNA of the CDR3 is TGTGCCAGCAGCTCACAGCTAACCGGGGAGCTGTTTTTT.

This chain links TRBV19 with TRBJ1-1; 7 nucleotides match TRBD1. The CDR3 has 15 residues. The germline CDR1 and CDR2 sequences are LNHDA and SQIVND (reference sequence). With V trimmed by 5 bases and J by 1 base, 7 bases remained unmatched. The CDR3 region is CASSWGTEGNTEAFF. DNA for the CDR3: TGTGCCAGTAGTTGGGGGACAGAGGGGAACACTGAAGCTTTCTTT.

The table lists this clone with a few counts. The chain employs TRBV27 and TRBJ1-5; D possibly corresponds to TRBD1 (5 bases). There are 12 residues in the CDR3. With 8 bases removed from V and 6 bases from J, the gap between germline ends came to 11 bases. Germline CDR1 MNHEY, CDR2 SMNVEV (reference sequence). The CDR3: CASRGGGQPQHF. The DNA of the CDR3 is TGTGCCAGCCGCGGGGGGGGTCAGCCCCAGCATTTT.

The chain is built from TRBV19 and TRBJ2-7; 9 bases map to TRBD1. The CDR3 covers 16 residues. Per the germline V gene, CDR1 is LNHDA and CDR2 is SQIVND (reference sequence). V was pared by 4 bases and J by 6 bases, with 13 bases of the junction left unmatched. CDR3 in DNA: TGTGCCAGTAGTACCTCCGGGACAGGGTATTACTCCGAGCAGTACTTC. This translates into CASSTSGTGYYSEQYF. Based on the CDR3 plus reference TRBV19 and TRBJ2-7, the full variable domain is DGGITQSPKYLFRKEGQNVTLSCEQNLNHDAMYWYRQDPGQGLRLIYYSQIVNDFQKGDIAEGYSVSREKKESFPLTVTSAQKNPTAFYLCASSTSGTGYYSEQYFGPGTRLTVT.

The chain has TRBV4-3 and TRBJ2-7, with TRBD1 identical over 12 bases. Germline loops: CDR1 LGHNA, CDR2 YSLEER. J was trimmed by 5 bases and V by 0 bases; bases with no gene match: 5. This CDR3 spans 16 amino acids. CDR3 bases: TGCGCCAGCAGCCAAGATTGGGGACAGGGGGCTGACGAGCAGTACTTC. Protein product: CASSQDWGQGADEQYF.